The clone carrying this T cell receptor (beta chain) was seen a few times. Its antigen is currently unknown. These data are taken from a study of T cells in Graves' hyperthyroidism and ophthalmopathy. Study results and caveats: Blood samples included most of the expanded thyroid clonotypes exceeding 0.001.

RNA transcripts gave rise to amplified TCR beta CDR3 regions. Carried out on the TCR CDR3, a first-round RT-PCR used the HTBI primer set. TCRdb independently ran MiXCR on the multiplex PCR reads; one entry per CDR3 protein. The repertoire holds over 700,000 distinct CDR3 sequences, with around a sixth as singletons. V dropped 6 bases and J dropped 4; count of bases not matched to a gene: 7. CDR1 is MNHEY, CDR2 SVGEGT, per germline. The CDR3 length is 15 residues. The V call is TRBV6-2 or TRBV6-3, the J call TRBJ1-3, with TRBD1 identical over 9 bases. The sequencing sample was made of blood. The clonotype originates from a woman aged 45-65 years with Graves' hyperthyroidism that later progressed to Graves' ophthalmopathy. In DNA, the CDR3 is TGTGCCAGCAGCAAAGGGACAGGGCAAGGAAACACCATATATTTT. This sequence encodes CASSKGTGQGNTIYF.